This T cell receptor (beta chain) was recovered during a study of OX40 agonist ivuxolimab in advanced cancers. Turning to the study itself: Partial responses, seen in three patients, involved one hepatocellular carcinoma and two cutaneous melanomas.

Unmatched junction bases numbered 5, after V lost 7 bases and J lost 3 bases. Germline V lookup: CDR1 SGHTS, CDR2 YDEGEE. This CDR3 comprises 13 residues. The investigators sampled blood at baseline, at cycle 4 day 1, and at cycle 7 day 1. For this clone: Its antigen is not identified.

The method was immunoSEQ multiplex PCR; TCRdb's version includes in-frame clones alone and lacks a portion of them. This table holds roughly 67,000 clones, roughly 82% found once. The study's findings and limits: Expanded clones tended on average to be more numerous among CD8+ T cells than CD4+.

The sequence was obtained from an adult with an advanced solid tumor such as melanoma, head and neck, liver or kidney cancer. This chain connects TRBV5-8 to TRBJ2-3; 7 nucleotides align to TRBD1. This material consisted of CD4+ or CD8+ T cells sorted from blood, taken in a trial of the OX40 agonist ivuxolimab. The CDR3 protein is CASGTDGTDTQYF. DNA for the CDR3: TGTGCCAGCGGGACAGATGGAACAGATACGCAGTATTTT.